This passage covers 26 T cell receptor beta chains from one sample sequenced in a study of shared clonotypes between healthy human individuals. CD45RO-negative, CCR7-positively selected cells formed the naive CD8 fraction, excluding terminally differentiated effector memory CD45RA+ cells. Produced via immunoSEQ multiplex PCR; TCRdb's table is partial and in-frame only. The table records around 2.1 million clones, under 95% of them present only once. The sequencing input was naive CD8+ T cells from PBMCs. These receptors came from a man between 18 and 29 years old in good health. Some clones in this sample may be carry-over from other donors' samples.

On this clone itself: Different DNA sequences within this sample yield the same CDR3. The chain is built from TRBV4-1 and TRBJ2-1, with D possibly being TRBD2 (5 bases). Trimming took 0 bases from V and 6 from J, leaving 9 bases between them. This CDR3 is 14 amino acids long. Germline CDR1 and CDR2: MGHRA and YSYEKL. The CDR3 sequence is CASSQDPGVNEQFF. In DNA, the CDR3 is TGCGCCAGCAGCCAAGATCCCGGGGTCAATGAGCAGTTCTTC.

V and J are TRBV30 and TRBJ2-7, with TRBD2 identical over 11 bases. Germline loops: CDR1 GTSNPN, CDR2 SVGIG (reference sequence). Unmatched junction bases numbered 20, after V lost 1 base and J lost 6 bases. The CDR3 loop spans 19 amino acids. For the CDR3, the DNA is TGTGCCTGGAGTGACGCGGCCTGGGGTAGCGGGAGGGCCCGTTTCGAGCAGTACTTC. Amino acid sequence: CAWSDAAWGSGRARFEQYF. Together with reference TRBV30 and TRBJ2-7, the CDR3 gives the full variable domain: SQTIHQWPATLVQPVGSPLSLECTVEGTSNPNLYWYRQAAGRGLQLLFYSVGIGQISSEVPQNLSASRPQDRQFILSSKKLLLSDSGFYLCAWSDAAWGSGRARFEQYFGPGTRLTVT.

The chain joins TRBV28 to TRBJ1-1; 7 bases map to TRBD1. CDR3 length: 14 residues. Germline loops: CDR1 MDHEN, CDR2 SYDVKM. V gave up 5 bases and J gave up 4 bases; unmatched junction bases: 7. The CDR3, as DNA: TGTGCCAGCAGTAGAAGACAGGGAATCACTGAAGCTTTCTTT. It is translated as CASSRRQGITEAFF.

V is TRBV19 and J is TRBJ1-5; D remains ambiguous. The CDR3 is 13 amino acids. V lost 5 bases and J lost 3, with 8 bases in between. Germline CDR1 reads LNHDA; CDR2 reads SQIVND (reference sequence). The CDR3 DNA reads as TGTGCCAGTAGTGGACTAAACAATCAGCCCCAGCATTTT. Encoded protein: CASSGLNNQPQHF.

The V and J genes are TRBV19 and TRBJ2-1, with 8 bases that match TRBD2. The trim removed 11 bases at V and 7 bases at J, leaving 16 bases unmatched. This CDR3 has 15 residues. Germline CDR1 is LNHDA and CDR2 is SQIVND (reference sequence). The CDR3 DNA reads TGTGCCGCCGCAGTGGGAAGCGGGAGTTGGAATGAGCAGTTCTTC. It specifies CAAAVGSGSWNEQFF.

The chain links TRBV29-1 to TRBJ2-2, with D tentatively TRBD1 (8 bases). CDR1 is SQVTM and CDR2 is ANQGSEA in the germline V gene. The CDR3 sequence is 16 residues long. Between the trimmed V and J ends, which lost 5 bases and 4 bases, there was a span of 20 bases. This CDR3 reads CSVLNRGDRPTGELFF. The CDR3 DNA reads as TGCAGCGTTTTAAACCGGGGGGACAGGCCCACCGGGGAGCTGTTTTTT.

V is TRBV27 and J is TRBJ1-2; D unclear. Between the trimmed V and J ends, which lost 6 bases and 6 bases, there was a span of 20 bases. The CDR3 totals 15 residues. Looked up from germline, CDR1 is MNHEY and CDR2 is SMNVEV (reference sequence). The CDR3 is CASRTPRAGLDGYTF. The CDR3 region has the DNA TGTGCCAGCAGGACCCCCCGGGCGGGTTTGGATGGCTACACCTTC.

This CDR3 reads CASSPTPLSYQETQYF. The CDR3 DNA reads TGTGCCAGCAGCCCAACCCCGTTGAGCTACCAAGAGACCCAGTACTTC. The rearrangement joins TRBV13 to TRBJ2-5; D is undetermined. Germline V gene sequence: CDR1 PRHDT, CDR2 FYEKMQ (reference sequence). Trimming left V 5 bases short and J 0 bases short, with 16 bases between. This CDR3 region has 16 residues.

V gene TRBV2 combines with J gene TRBJ2-6; D unresolved. The CDR3 covers 17 residues. Germline assignment: CDR1 SNHLY and CDR2 FYNNEI. V was cut by 5 bases and J by 2 bases, with 16 bases left in between. CDR3 sequence (DNA): TGTGCCAGCAGTTTCTTTGCTGCCGACGCTGGGGCCAACGTCCTGACTTTC. Protein: CASSFFAADAGANVLTF.

This clone showed up just once. The chain carries TRBV27 and TRBJ1-4, with D possibly being TRBD1 (5 bases). Germline-derived CDR1 and CDR2 are MNHEY and SMNVEV (reference sequence). Trimming stripped 0 bases from V and 4 bases from J, with 12 bases between. The CDR3 runs to 16 residues. CDR3 sequence: CASSLSPTAFNEKLFF. CDR3 in DNA: TGTGCCAGCAGTTTATCACCGACAGCCTTTAATGAAAAACTGTTTTTT.

The gene calls are TRBV27 and TRBJ2-7; a possible D gene is TRBD2 (6 bases). The CDR3 totals 12 residues. Germline CDR1 MNHEY, CDR2 SMNVEV (reference sequence). The germline V and J ends were trimmed by 6 bases and 3 bases, with 9 bases remaining between them. The CDR3 loop is CASRRGVYEQYF. DNA for the CDR3: TGTGCCAGCAGGCGGGGTGTCTACGAGCAGTACTTC.

This clone has a handful of counts. The V call is TRBV27, the J call TRBJ1-3; D not certain. Germline V gene sequence: CDR1 MNHEY, CDR2 SMNVEV (reference sequence). Trimming removed 4 bases from V and 4 bases from J, with 2 bases in between. This CDR3 is built from 11 residues. The CDR3 nucleotides are TGTGCCAGCAGTTGGGGAAACACCATATATTTT. Protein sequence: CASSWGNTIYF.

The gene calls are TRBV19 and TRBJ2-5, with D possibly being TRBD1 (5 bases). The DNA end is more similar to TRBJ2-7, so the J call may be wrong. From germline, CDR1 is LNHDA and CDR2 SQIVND (reference sequence). The CDR3 has 13 amino acids. The CDR3 DNA is TGTGCCAGTTCTAACAGGAACTCCTACGAGCAGTACTTC. It encodes CASSNRNSYEQYF.

This clone has just a few counts. V is TRBV28 and J is TRBJ1-1; unclear D gene. Trimming took off 6 bases at V and 5 bases at J, with 13 bases between the two ends. Germline V lookup: CDR1 MDHEN, CDR2 SYDVKM. The CDR3 covers 13 residues. Here the CDR3 DNA reads TGTGCCAGCAGCCCCGTAAGGAGTACTGAAGCTTTCTTT. Translated, it gives CASSPVRSTEAFF.

On this clone: No conserved phenylalanine or tryptophan ends this CDR3, so it is likely a read error. The chain is built from TRBV4-1 and TRBJ2-7; TRBD2 aligns across 8 bases. The CDR3 runs to 15 residues. With 0 bases clipped from V and 3 bases from J, the junction kept 4 bases outside the gene matches. Germline CDR1 reads MGHRA; CDR2 reads YSYEKL. The CDR3 reads CASSQDMAGGYEQYL. The CDR3 DNA reads TGCGCCAGCAGCCAAGATATGGCGGGGGGCTACGAGCAGTACCTC.

V gene TRBV28 combines with J gene TRBJ2-7; D remains ambiguous. The CDR3 covers 14 residues. Germline CDR1 is MDHEN and CDR2 is SYDVKM. With 7 bases removed from V and 3 bases from J, the gap between germline ends came to 16 bases. The CDR3 spells CASTQESAHYEQYF. The CDR3 DNA reads as TGTGCCAGCACCCAAGAATCGGCCCACTACGAGCAGTACTTC.

The chain joins TRBV15 to TRBJ2-5; 7 nucleotides match TRBD1. There are 14 residues in the CDR3. The germline V gene has CDR1 LNHNV and CDR2 YYDKDF (reference sequence). V shed 5 bases, J shed 3 bases, and the junction held 6 bases outside the gene matches. The CDR3 DNA is TGTGCCACCAGCCCGAGTGGGACAGAAGAGACCCAGTACTTC. Its translation: CATSPSGTEETQYF.

About this clone: Different DNA sequences within this sample yield the same CDR3. The chain's CDR3 is CASSLSGTGYYEQYF. The DNA for the CDR3 is TGTGCCAGCAGTTTATCCGGGACAGGGTACTACGAGCAGTACTTC. J is TRBJ2-7 and V is TRBV27; 9 nucleotides match TRBD1. Per the germline V gene, CDR1 is MNHEY and CDR2 is SMNVEV (reference sequence). The CDR3 totals 15 residues. V lost 0 bases and J lost 3; bases outside the gene matches: 3.

This chain links TRBV6-1 with TRBJ2-5; D ambiguous. V was trimmed by 1 base and J by 2 bases, leaving 11 bases between them. The CDR3 runs 15 residues. CDR1 MNHNS and CDR2 SASEGT come from the germline V gene. The CDR3 is CASSEDLGWQETQYF. In DNA form, the CDR3 reads TGTGCCAGCAGTGAAGATTTAGGGTGGCAAGAGACCCAGTACTTC.

This rearrangement joins TRBV4-2 to TRBJ2-7; TRBD2 aligns across 12 bases. The V gene's germline CDR1 is LGHNA and CDR2 YNFKEQ. V was clipped by 4 bases and J by 5 bases; unmatched bases: 6. The length of the CDR3 is 15 residues. The CDR3 sequence is CASSPSSGRGHEQYF. Here the CDR3 DNA reads TGTGCCAGCAGCCCCTCTAGCGGGAGGGGACACGAGCAGTACTTC.

This clone was seen a single time. The gene calls are TRBV27 and TRBJ1-5; D perhaps matches TRBD1 (5 bases). V lost 5 bases, J lost 5 bases, and 13 bases lay in between. Germline values: CDR1 MNHEY, CDR2 SMNVEV (reference sequence). The CDR3 extends over 14 amino acids. As DNA, the CDR3 is TGTGCCAGCAGTGATGAGGGGCCTCATCAGCCCCAGCATTTT. This gives the protein CASSDEGPHQPQHF.

The chain recombines TRBV7-8 with TRBJ2-7, with D possibly being TRBD2 (5 bases). The V end lost 0 bases, the J end lost 7 bases, and 25 bases lay between the germline ends. Germline V gene sequence: CDR1 SGHVS, CDR2 FQNEAQ. The CDR3 has 18 residues. The CDR3 nucleotides read TGTGCCAGCAGCTTAGCTTACTTAGGACCCGCGTATCCGGGGGAGCAGTACTTC. This translates into CASSLAYLGPAYPGEQYF.

J is TRBJ2-3 and V is TRBV4-3; TRBD2 aligns across 10 bases. This CDR3 region has 19 residues. With 1 base clipped from V and 3 bases from J, the junction kept 13 bases outside the gene matches. Germline values: CDR1 LGHNA, CDR2 YSLEER. The CDR3 nucleotides read TGCGCCAGCAGCCAAGCGTGGCTAGCGGGAGTAGGGGTTACAGATACGCAGTATTTT. Protein product: CASSQAWLAGVGVTDTQYF.

This chain joins TRBV9 and TRBJ2-4; D is unclear. Germline loops: CDR1 SGDLS, CDR2 YYNGEE. The V gene lost 0 bases and the J gene lost 5 bases, with 9 bases spanning the gap. The CDR3 sequence is 14 residues long. This chain's CDR3 is CASSVESSQNIQYF. The CDR3 bases are TGTGCCAGCAGCGTAGAGTCCAGCCAAAACATTCAGTACTTC.

The chain is built from TRBV4-3 and TRBJ1-5, with D maybe TRBD1 (5 bases). V was clipped by 9 bases and J by 2 bases, with 14 bases between them. CDR1 is LGHNA and CDR2 is YSLEER in the germline V gene. CDR3 length equals 14 residues. DNA of the CDR3: TGCGCCAGTGGGGAGGGGAGAGGCAATCAGCCCCAGCATTTT. It codes for CASGEGRGNQPQHF.

The chain uses TRBV19 and TRBJ1-1; perhaps TRBD1 as D (5 bases). Trimming left V 10 bases short and J 3 bases short, with 9 bases between. CDR1 is LNHDA, CDR2 SQIVND, per germline (reference sequence). CDR3 length: 11 amino acids. The CDR3 here is CATLGDTEAFF. The CDR3 region has the DNA TGTGCCACATTAGGGGACACTGAAGCTTTCTTT.